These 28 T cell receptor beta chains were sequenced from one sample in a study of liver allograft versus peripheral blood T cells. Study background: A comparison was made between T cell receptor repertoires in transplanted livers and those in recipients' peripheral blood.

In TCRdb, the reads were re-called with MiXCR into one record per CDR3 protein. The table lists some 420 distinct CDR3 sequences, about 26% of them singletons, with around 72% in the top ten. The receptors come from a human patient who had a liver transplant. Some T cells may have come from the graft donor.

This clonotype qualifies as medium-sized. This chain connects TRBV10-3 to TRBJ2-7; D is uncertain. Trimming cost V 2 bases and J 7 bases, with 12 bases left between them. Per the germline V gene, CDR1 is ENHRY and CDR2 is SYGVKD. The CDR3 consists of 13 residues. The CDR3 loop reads CAISEPSLGEQYF. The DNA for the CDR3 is TGTGCCATCAGTGAGCCCTCGTTGGGAGAGCAGTACTTC.

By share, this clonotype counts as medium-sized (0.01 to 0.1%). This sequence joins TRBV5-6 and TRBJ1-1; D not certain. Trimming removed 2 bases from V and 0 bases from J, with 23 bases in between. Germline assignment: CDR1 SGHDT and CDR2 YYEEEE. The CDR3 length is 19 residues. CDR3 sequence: CASSFTGWGFKLMNTEAFF. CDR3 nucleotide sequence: TGTGCCAGCAGCTTTACCGGCTGGGGATTTAAGCTTATGAACACTGAAGCTTTCTTT.

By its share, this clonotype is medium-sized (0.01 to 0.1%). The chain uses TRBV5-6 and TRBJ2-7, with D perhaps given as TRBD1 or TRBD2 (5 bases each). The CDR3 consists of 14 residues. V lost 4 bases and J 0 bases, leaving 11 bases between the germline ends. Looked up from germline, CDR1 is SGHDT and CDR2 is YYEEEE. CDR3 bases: TGTGCCAGCAGCCAATCGGGGACCTCCTACGAGCAGTACTTC. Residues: CASSQSGTSYEQYF.

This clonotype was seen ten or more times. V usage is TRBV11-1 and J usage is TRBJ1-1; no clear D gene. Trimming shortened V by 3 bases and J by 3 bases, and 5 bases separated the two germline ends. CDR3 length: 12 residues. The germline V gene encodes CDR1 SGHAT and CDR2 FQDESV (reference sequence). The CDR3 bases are TGTGCCAGCAGCTTTTCGGACACTGAAGCTTTCTTT. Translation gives CASSFSDTEAFF.

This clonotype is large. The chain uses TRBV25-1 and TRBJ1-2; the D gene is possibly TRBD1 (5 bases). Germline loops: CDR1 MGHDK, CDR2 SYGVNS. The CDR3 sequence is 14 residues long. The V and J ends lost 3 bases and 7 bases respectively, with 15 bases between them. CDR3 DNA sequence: TGTGCCAGCAGTGAGGGCATGGGGGGATTTGGCTACACCTTC. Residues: CASSEGMGGFGYTF.

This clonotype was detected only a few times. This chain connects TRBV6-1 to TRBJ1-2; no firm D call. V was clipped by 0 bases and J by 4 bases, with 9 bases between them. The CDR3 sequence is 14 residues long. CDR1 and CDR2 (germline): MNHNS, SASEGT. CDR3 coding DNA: TGTGCCAGCAGTGAAGCAGGAGGAGTCTATGGCTACACCTTC. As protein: CASSEAGGVYGYTF.

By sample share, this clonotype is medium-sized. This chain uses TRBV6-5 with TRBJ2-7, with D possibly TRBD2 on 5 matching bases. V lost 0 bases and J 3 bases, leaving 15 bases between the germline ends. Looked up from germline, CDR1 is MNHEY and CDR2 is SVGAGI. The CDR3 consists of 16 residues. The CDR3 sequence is CASSYSTGGPLYEQYF. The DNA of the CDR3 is TGTGCCAGCAGTTACTCGACGGGCGGGCCCCTCTACGAGCAGTACTTC.

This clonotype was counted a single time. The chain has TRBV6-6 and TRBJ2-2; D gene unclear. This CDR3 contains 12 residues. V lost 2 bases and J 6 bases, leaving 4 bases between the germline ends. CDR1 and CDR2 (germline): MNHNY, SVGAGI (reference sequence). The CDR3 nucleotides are TGTGCCAGCAGTTACGGACCCGGGGAGCTGTTTTTT. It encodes CASSYGPGELFF.

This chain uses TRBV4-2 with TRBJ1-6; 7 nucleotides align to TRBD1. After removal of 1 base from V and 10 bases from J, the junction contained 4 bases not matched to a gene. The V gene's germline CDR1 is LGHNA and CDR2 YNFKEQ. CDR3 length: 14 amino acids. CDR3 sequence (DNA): TGTGCCAGCAGCCAAGGGGACAGCGTCTCACCCCTCCACTTT. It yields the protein CASSQGDSVSPLHF.

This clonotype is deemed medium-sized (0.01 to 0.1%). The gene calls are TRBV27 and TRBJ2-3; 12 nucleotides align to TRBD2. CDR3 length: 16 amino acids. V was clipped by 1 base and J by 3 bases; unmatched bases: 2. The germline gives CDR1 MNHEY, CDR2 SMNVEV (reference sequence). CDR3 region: CASSLWTSGTTDTQYF. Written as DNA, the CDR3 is TGTGCCAGCAGTTTATGGACTAGCGGGACTACAGATACGCAGTATTTT.

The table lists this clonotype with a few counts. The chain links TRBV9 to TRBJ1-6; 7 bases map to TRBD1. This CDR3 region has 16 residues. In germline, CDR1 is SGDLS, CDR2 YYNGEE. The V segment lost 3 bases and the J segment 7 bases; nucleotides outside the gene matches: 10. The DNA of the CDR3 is TGTGCCAGCAGCGACACCCGGGACAGCGAAAATTCACCCCTCCACTTT. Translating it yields CASSDTRDSENSPLHF.

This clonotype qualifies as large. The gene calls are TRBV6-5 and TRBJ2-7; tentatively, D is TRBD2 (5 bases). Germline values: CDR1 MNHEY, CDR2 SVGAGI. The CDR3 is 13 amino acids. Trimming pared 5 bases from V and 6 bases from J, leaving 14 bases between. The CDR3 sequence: CASSQYVRGEQYF. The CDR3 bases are TGTGCCAGCAGTCAATACGTTCGGGGCGAGCAGTACTTC.

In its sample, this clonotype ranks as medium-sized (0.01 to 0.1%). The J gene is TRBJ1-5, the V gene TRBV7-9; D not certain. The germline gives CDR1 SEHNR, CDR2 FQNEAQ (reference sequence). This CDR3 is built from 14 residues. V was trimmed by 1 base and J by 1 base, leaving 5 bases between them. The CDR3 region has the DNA TGTGCCAGCAGCTTAGTAGGCAGCAATCAGCCCCAGCATTTT. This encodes CASSLVGSNQPQHF.

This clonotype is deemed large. The chain's CDR3 is CAWSAQSSSPLHF. CDR3 coding DNA: TGTGCCTGGAGTGCACAGTCCAGTTCACCCCTCCACTTT. This rearrangement joins TRBV30 to TRBJ1-6; D remains unclear. The germline V and J ends were trimmed by 1 base and 9 bases, with 10 bases remaining between them. From germline, CDR1 is GTSNPN and CDR2 SVGIG (reference sequence). This CDR3 has 13 residues.

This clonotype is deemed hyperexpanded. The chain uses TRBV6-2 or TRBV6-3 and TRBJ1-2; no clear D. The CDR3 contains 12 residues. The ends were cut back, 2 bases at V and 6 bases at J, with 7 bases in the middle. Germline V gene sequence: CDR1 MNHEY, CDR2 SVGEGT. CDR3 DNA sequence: TGTGCCAGCAGTTACCCGGACGATGGCTACACCTTC. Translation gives CASSYPDDGYTF.

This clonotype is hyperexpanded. The CDR3 DNA sequence: TGCGCCAGCAGTCGAGACAAACACTTTCTGTACGAGCAGTACTTC. Translating gives CASSRDKHFLYEQYF. V usage is TRBV10-1 and J usage is TRBJ2-7, with D unresolved. From germline, CDR1 is WNHNN and CDR2 SYGVQD (reference sequence). The V end was cut by 5 bases, the J end by 4 bases, with 18 bases between. The CDR3 is 15 amino acids.

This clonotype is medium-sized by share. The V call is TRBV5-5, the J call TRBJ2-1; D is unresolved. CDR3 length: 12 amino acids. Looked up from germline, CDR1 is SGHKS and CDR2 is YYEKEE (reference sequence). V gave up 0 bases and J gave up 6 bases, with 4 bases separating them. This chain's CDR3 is CASSLAGNEQFF. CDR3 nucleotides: TGTGCCAGCAGCTTGGCGGGCAATGAGCAGTTCTTC.

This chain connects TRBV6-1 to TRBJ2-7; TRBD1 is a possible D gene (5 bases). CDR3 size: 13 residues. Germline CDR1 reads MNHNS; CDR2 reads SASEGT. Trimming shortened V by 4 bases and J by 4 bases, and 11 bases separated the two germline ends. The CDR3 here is CASSANRLYEQYF. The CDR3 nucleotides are TGTGCCAGCAGTGCTAACAGGCTGTACGAGCAGTACTTC.

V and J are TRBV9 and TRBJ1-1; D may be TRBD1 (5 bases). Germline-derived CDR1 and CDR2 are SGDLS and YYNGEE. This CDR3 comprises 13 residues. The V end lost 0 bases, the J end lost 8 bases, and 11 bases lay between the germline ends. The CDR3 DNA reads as TGTGCCAGCAGCGTAGGCTCGGACAAAGAAGCTTTCTTT. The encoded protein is CASSVGSDKEAFF.

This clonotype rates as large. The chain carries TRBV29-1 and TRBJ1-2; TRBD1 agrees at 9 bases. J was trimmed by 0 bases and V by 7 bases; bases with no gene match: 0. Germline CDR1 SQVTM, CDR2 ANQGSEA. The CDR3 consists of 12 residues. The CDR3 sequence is CSGQGANYGYTF. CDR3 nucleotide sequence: TGCAGCGGACAGGGGGCTAACTATGGCTACACCTTC.

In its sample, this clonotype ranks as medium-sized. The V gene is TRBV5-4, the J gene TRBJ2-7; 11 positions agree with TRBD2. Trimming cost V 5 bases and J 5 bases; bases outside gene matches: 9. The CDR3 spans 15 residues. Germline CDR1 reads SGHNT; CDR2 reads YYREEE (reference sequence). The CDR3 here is CASSYLAGGFNEQYF. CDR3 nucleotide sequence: TGTGCCAGCAGTTACCTAGCGGGAGGTTTCAACGAGCAGTACTTC.

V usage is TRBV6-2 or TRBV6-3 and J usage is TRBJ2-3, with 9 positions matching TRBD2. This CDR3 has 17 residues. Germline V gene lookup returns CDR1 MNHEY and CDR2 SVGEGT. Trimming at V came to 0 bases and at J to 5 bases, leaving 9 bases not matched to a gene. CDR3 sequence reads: CASSYSWIAGVGDTQYF. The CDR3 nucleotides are TGTGCCAGCAGTTACTCGTGGATAGCGGGAGTTGGAGATACGCAGTATTTT.

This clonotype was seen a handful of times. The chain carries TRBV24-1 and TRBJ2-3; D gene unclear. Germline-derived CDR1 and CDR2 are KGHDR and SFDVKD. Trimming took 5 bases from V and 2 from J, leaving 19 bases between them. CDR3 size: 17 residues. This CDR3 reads CATSAPWYQTNTDTQYF. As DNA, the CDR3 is TGTGCCACCAGTGCCCCATGGTACCAGACGAACACAGATACGCAGTATTTT.

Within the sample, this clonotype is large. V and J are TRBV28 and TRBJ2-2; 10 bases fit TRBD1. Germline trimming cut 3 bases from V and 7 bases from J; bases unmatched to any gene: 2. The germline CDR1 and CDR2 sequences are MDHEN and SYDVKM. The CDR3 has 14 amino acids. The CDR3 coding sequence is TGTGCCAGCAGTTTGGACAGGGGGTACGGGGAGCTGTTTTTT. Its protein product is CASSLDRGYGELFF. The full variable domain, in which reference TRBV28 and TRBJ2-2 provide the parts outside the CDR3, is DVKVTQSSRYLVKRTGEKVFLECVQDMDHENMFWYRQDPGLGLRLIYFSYDVKMKEKGDIPEGYSVSREKKERFSLILESASTNQTSMYLCASSLDRGYGELFFGEGSRLTVL.

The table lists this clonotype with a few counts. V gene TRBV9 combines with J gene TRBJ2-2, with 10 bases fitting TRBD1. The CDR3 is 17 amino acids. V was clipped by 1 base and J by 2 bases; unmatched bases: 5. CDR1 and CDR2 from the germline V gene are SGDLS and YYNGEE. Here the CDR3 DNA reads TGTGCCAGCAGCGTAAGGAGGGACAGGGGCAACACCGGGGAGCTGTTTTTT. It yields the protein CASSVRRDRGNTGELFF.

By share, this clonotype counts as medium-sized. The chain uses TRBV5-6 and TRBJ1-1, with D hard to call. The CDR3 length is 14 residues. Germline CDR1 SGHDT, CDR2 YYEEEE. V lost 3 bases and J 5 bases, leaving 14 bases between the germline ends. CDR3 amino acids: CASSSTQAGTEAFF. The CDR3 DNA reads TGTGCCAGCAGCTCCACCCAGGCGGGTACTGAAGCTTTCTTT.

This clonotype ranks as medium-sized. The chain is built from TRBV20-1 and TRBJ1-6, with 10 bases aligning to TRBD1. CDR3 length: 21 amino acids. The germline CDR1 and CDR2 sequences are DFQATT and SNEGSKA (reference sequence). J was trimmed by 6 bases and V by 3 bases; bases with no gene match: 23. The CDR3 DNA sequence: TGCAGTGCTAGCAGTACCCCCGGGACAGGGGACTCCAACTTTTTTAATTCACCCCTCCACTTT. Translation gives CSASSTPGTGDSNFFNSPLHF.

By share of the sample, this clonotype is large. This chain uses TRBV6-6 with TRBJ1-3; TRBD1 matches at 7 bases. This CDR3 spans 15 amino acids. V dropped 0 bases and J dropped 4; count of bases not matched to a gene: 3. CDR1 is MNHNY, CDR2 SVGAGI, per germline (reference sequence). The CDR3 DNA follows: TGTGCCAGCAGTTACTCGGCAGGGGGAGGAAACACCATATATTTT. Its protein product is CASSYSAGGGNTIYF.